Each of the 14 T cell receptor beta chains below was sequenced from the same sample in a study of Graves' ophthalmopathy and Graves' hyperthyroidism. Transcripts of RNA were the source for amplifying TCR beta CDR3 regions. HTBI-primed RT-PCR formed the first round, and a multiplex PCR formed the second. TCRdb reprocessed the multiplex PCR reads via MiXCR and lists one record per CDR3 protein. The sample holds under 350,000 distinct CDR3 sequences, roughly 15% seen once. Sequenced: peripheral blood. Receptors were obtained from an adult man with Graves' ophthalmopathy.

This clonotype was seen ten or more times. The chain uses TRBV10-3 and TRBJ1-5; the D gene is possibly TRBD1 (6 bases). Germline V gene lookup returns CDR1 ENHRY and CDR2 SYGVKD. Trimming removed 8 bases at V and 1 base at J, with 12 bases between. The CDR3 runs to 14 residues. The CDR3 protein is CAIRPGASNQPQHF. The CDR3 bases are TGTGCCATCCGGCCGGGGGCGAGCAATCAGCCCCAGCATTTT.

This clonotype was observed at least ten times. CDR3 in amino acids: CASSISRDREVHYEQYF. The CDR3 coding sequence is TGTGCCAGCAGCATCTCCCGGGACAGGGAGGTCCACTACGAGCAGTACTTC. The chain joins TRBV6-2 or TRBV6-3 to TRBJ2-7; 9 nucleotides align to TRBD1. The CDR3 is made up of 17 amino acids. V shed 6 bases and J 3 bases; nucleotides not matched to a gene: 15. Germline V lookup: CDR1 MNHEY, CDR2 SVGEGT.

This clonotype was observed at least ten times. J is TRBJ1-6 and V is TRBV20-1, with D hard to call. V lost 5 bases and J lost 6, with 17 bases in between. The CDR3 covers 15 residues. Germline lookup yields CDR1 DFQATT and CDR2 SNEGSKA (reference sequence). CDR3 sequence: CSAPQQAGPNSPLHF. CDR3 in DNA: TGCAGTGCTCCCCAGCAGGCAGGCCCTAATTCACCCCTCCACTTT.

This chain joins TRBV6-1 and TRBJ2-4, with 8 bases lining up with TRBD2. The germline V gene has CDR1 MNHNS and CDR2 SASEGT. The CDR3 is 19 residues long. The V and J ends lost 1 base and 3 bases, in that order; junction bases with no gene match: 14. CDR3 region: CASSEVRGGVSGIKNIQYF. The CDR3, as DNA: TGTGCCAGCAGTGAAGTCCGGGGTGGTGTTAGCGGGATCAAAAACATTCAGTACTTC.

This clonotype has ten or more counts. The chain combines TRBV14 with TRBJ1-3; D remains unclear. The germline V gene has CDR1 SGHDN and CDR2 FVKESK. V gave up 1 base and J gave up 0 bases, with 7 bases separating them. The CDR3 sequence is 15 residues long. The CDR3 nucleotides are TGTGCCAGCAGCCAAGTGGGGTTCTCTGGAAACACCATATATTTT. Protein: CASSQVGFSGNTIYF.

The CDR3 DNA reads as TGTGCCAGCAGCACGCGGGAGGGAAACACTGAAGCTTTCTTT. This sequence encodes CASSTREGNTEAFF. The V call is TRBV28, the J call TRBJ1-1; D is undetermined. V was clipped by 6 bases and J by 2 bases, with 13 bases between them. Germline V lookup: CDR1 MDHEN, CDR2 SYDVKM. This CDR3 is 14 amino acids long. The variable domain in full, completed from reference TRBV28 and TRBJ1-1, reads DVKVTQSSRYLVKRTGEKVFLECVQDMDHENMFWYRQDPGLGLRLIYFSYDVKMKEKGDIPEGYSVSREKKERFSLILESASTNQTSMYLCASSTREGNTEAFFGQGTRLTVV.

This clonotype was seen many times. The V call is TRBV6-1, the J call TRBJ1-5; 10 bases match TRBD1. This CDR3 is 14 amino acids long. The ends lost 6 bases at V and 7 bases at J; junction bases unmatched: 6. CDR1 is MNHNS, CDR2 SASEGT, per germline. This CDR3 reads CASRETGGSQPQHF. The CDR3 DNA reads TGTGCCAGCAGGGAGACAGGGGGCAGCCAGCCCCAGCATTTT.

In its sample, this clonotype was seen many times. The chain uses TRBV12-3 or TRBV12-4 and TRBJ1-2; D is unclear. V lost 5 bases, J lost 7 bases, and 11 bases lay in between. The CDR3 spans 12 residues. Here the CDR3 DNA reads TGTGCCAGCAGTCGACGGACGGGTGGCTACACCTTC. It translates to CASSRRTGGYTF.

A few counts support this clonotype. A much larger clonotype is one base distant, so this may be a read error. This chain links TRBV11-2 with TRBJ2-7; weak D call: TRBD2 (6 bases). This CDR3 has 13 residues. Germline V gene sequence: CDR1 SGHAT, CDR2 FQNNGV. The CDR3 DNA follows: TGTGCCAGCAGTCGGGACTTTCCTTACGAGCGGTACTTC. Its protein product is CASSRDFPYERYF.

This clonotype was counted at least ten times. The chain is built from TRBV7-6 and TRBJ2-5, with 7 bases matching TRBD2. Germline CDR1 SGHVS, CDR2 FNYEAQ. Losses at the gene ends were 4 bases for V and 6 bases for J; bases not matched to a gene: 11. The CDR3 spans 15 residues. The CDR3 sequence is CASSSREGRHKTQYF. The CDR3 bases are TGTGCCAGCAGCTCGAGGGAGGGGCGCCATAAGACCCAGTACTTC.

This clonotype was recorded many times. The genes are TRBV12-3 or TRBV12-4 and TRBJ1-5; D possibly corresponds to TRBD1 (6 bases). This CDR3 has 15 amino acids. Trimming took off 7 bases at V and 8 bases at J, with 21 bases between the two ends. CDR3: CASTGEREGGKPQHF. The CDR3 coding sequence is TGTGCCAGCACCGGGGAGAGGGAAGGGGGAAAGCCCCAGCATTTT.

The rearrangement links TRBV5-1 to TRBJ2-2; perhaps TRBD2 as D (5 bases). Germline-derived CDR1 and CDR2 are SGHRS and YFSETQ. The CDR3 has 16 amino acids. Trimming took off 4 bases at V and 4 bases at J, with 17 bases between the two ends. In DNA, the CDR3 is TGCGCCAGCAGCCCAGTAACGGGCGGGCGCACCGGGGAGCTGTTTTTT. Translating it yields CASSPVTGGRTGELFF.

This clonotype showed up many times. This chain links TRBV27 with TRBJ1-2; no definite D call. Between the trimmed V and J ends, which lost 2 bases and 7 bases, there was a span of 14 bases. The CDR3 sequence is 14 residues long. The germline V gene has CDR1 MNHEY and CDR2 SMNVEV (reference sequence). This CDR3 reads CASSLAGQTPGYTF. The CDR3 nucleotides read TGTGCCAGCAGTTTAGCGGGCCAAACCCCTGGCTACACCTTC.

This clonotype has ten or more counts. The V and J genes are TRBV7-2 and TRBJ1-2; D is ambiguous. Germline V gene lookup returns CDR1 SGHTA and CDR2 FQGNSA. The V end lost 5 bases, the J end lost 1 base, and 14 bases lay between the germline ends. The CDR3 is made up of 15 amino acids. The CDR3 DNA sequence: TGTGCCAGCAGCCCCGGGCGTGGGGTTAACTATGGCTACACCTTC. This codes for CASSPGRGVNYGYTF.